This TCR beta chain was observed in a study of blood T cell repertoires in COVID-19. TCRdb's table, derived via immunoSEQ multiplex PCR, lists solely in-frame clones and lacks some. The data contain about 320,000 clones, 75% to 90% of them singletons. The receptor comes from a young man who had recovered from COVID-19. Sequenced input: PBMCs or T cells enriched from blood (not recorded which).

CDR3 coding DNA: TGCGCCAGCAGTGACGGGACAGGATTGTCCTATCTCTATCAGCCCCAGCATTTT. Translating it yields CASSDGTGLSYLYQPQHF. The chain joins TRBV10-1 to TRBJ1-5; 8 bases map to TRBD1. There are 18 residues in the CDR3. Trimming removed 3 bases from V and 5 bases from J; junction bases left unmatched: 15. The germline gives CDR1 WNHNN, CDR2 SYGVQD (reference sequence).